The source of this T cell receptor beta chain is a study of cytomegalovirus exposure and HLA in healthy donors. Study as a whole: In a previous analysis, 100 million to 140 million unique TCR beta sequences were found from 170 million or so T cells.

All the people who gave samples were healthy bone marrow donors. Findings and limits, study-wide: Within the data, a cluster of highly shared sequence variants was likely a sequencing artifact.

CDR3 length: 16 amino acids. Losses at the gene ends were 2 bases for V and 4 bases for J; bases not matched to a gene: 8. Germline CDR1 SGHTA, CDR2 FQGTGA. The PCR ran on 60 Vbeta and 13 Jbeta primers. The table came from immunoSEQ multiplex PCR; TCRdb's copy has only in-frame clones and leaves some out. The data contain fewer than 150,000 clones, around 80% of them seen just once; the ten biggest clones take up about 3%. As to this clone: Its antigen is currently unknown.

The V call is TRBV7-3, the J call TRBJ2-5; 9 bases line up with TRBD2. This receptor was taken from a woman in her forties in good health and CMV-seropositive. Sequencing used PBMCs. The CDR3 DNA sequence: TGTGCCAGCAGCTTAGGCGGCGGGGGGGTCGCAGAGACCCAGTACTTC. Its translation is CASSLGGGGVAETQYF. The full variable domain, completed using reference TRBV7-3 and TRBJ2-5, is GAGVSQTPSNKVTEKGKYVELRCDPISGHTALYWYRQSLGQGPEFLIYFQGTGAADDSGLPNDRFFAVRPEGSVSTLKIQRTERGDSAVYLCASSLGGGGVAETQYFGPGTRLLVL.